The sequence of this TCR beta chain was determined in a study of post-analysis software for immune sequencing data (dated by TCRdb to the mid-2010s). Background on the whole study: Recorded disease courses included relapsing-remitting, secondary progressive and progressive-relapsing multiple sclerosis, with some patients lacking subtype annotation. The patient repertoires were set against about 12 previously published healthy control repertoires from donors whose ages ranged from roughly 6 to 27 years. A subset of samples was prepared in parallel using single-end sample barcoding, then pooled and co-amplified after Illumina adapter ligation. The paper's findings and limits, for the study overall: Direct clustering with F measure showed strong co-clustering of samples prepared in the same batch, prompting a batch-effect correction. Normalized Chao1 diversity was significantly lower in multiple sclerosis patients than controls, suggesting substantial peripheral T-cell clonal expansion. Patients showed significantly higher frequencies than controls for a handful of TRBV segments, among them TRBV5-6, TRBV5-1 and TRBV20-1. The control group was slightly older than the multiple sclerosis patient group.

V loses 3 bases, J loses 5 bases, and the germline ends lie 10 bases apart. Looking up the germline V gene (reference sequence) yields CDR1 LNHNV and CDR2 YYDKDF. The CDR3 sequence holds 13 residues, the cysteine and phenylalanine included. Only the CDR3 DNA stays, 39 bases, in frame from base 1. The library came from PCR. The run used an Illumina HiSeq 2500. To reduce PCR and sequencing biases, unique molecular identifiers were incorporated into the TCR beta cDNA libraries. Every 1 to 10 million input T cells yielded 500,000 or so cDNA molecules, meaning each molecule approximated one T cell. The same protocol used for the earlier healthy control dataset was applied to prepare and sequence the patient libraries. Samples belonging to the same batch were prepared together, multiplexed and sequenced on a shared HiSeq lane. In the authors' own workflow: Raw barcoded reads were processed with MIGEC, and single-read molecular identifier groups were discarded before consensus assembly and CDR3 extraction. VDJtools was used for post-analysis of the clonotype tables, and diversity was normalized by down-sampling every dataset to the size of the smallest sample. Repertoire overlap clustering matched CDR3 amino acid but not nucleotide sequences to correct batch-related cross-sample contamination. Using fastp trimming at Q25 and MiXCR clonotype assembly, TCRdb reanalyzed the public sequencing data and kept in-frame beta chains. Here each entry gathers all rows of one CDR3 protein and keeps the most common genes and DNA. TCRdb, not the original authors, processed these V and J calls. This sample is represented by about 540,000 distinct CDR3 sequences; around 36% of them were singletons. Clones ranked in the top ten supply around 5.9% of the sample.

As to this clonotype: Its antigen target is currently unknown. It has no much larger one-base neighbor in the sample; base qualities were not kept.

To demonstrate the VDJtools post-analysis software, the study profiled TCR beta repertoires from the peripheral blood of about 13 young patients with multiple sclerosis. The patients with multiple sclerosis were children and adolescents between roughly 6 and 15 years of age. The sequence was obtained from a girl aged 2-17 years with multiple sclerosis. The sample consisted of blood. This chain is built from TRBV15 and TRBJ1-1; TRBD1 could be the D gene, as 5 bases match. This receptor has the CDR3 CATSRDQGTEAFF. The DNA sequence is as follows: TGTGCCACCAGCAGGGATCAGGGAACTGAAGCTTTCTTT.